The clone carrying this T cell receptor beta chain was counted many times. This entry comes from a study of glioma-infiltrating T cells. Amplification of TCR alpha and beta CDR3 regions from RNA used iRepertoire nested multiplex PCR. MiXCR, applied by TCRdb to the multiplex PCR reads, yields one record per CDR3 protein. The repertoire holds roughly 350,000 distinct CDR3 sequences, roughly two fifths seen once, with around 12% in the top ten. The sequence derives from a human donor with low-grade glioma or glioblastoma, undergoing nonglioma brain surgery, or in good health (not recorded which). The sequencing input was glioma tissue, nonneoplastic brain tissue, or PBMCs (not recorded which).

The DNA of the CDR3 is TGTGCCAGCAGTTTCAATAGCCACCAAGGCTACGAGCAGTACTTC. The encoded protein is CASSFNSHQGYEQYF. V is TRBV28 and J is TRBJ2-7; D not resolved. CDR3 length equals 15 residues. Germline V CDR1 and CDR2: MDHEN, SYDVKM. V lost 3 bases to trimming and J lost 3 bases, with 15 bases between them.